Detailed here is one T cell receptor beta chain. This clonotype turned up a few times. The specificity of this receptor is unknown. No base qualities exist here, and no much larger clone lies one base off it. The sample originates from a study of early T cells in non-severe SARS-CoV-2 infection (dated by TCRdb to 2020 to 2022). In terms of the full investigation: Because TCR sequencing was done on bulk RNA from unsorted whole blood, the alpha and beta chains could not be paired. Results the study describes overall, beyond this receptor: VDJdb matching was skewed toward anti-spike CD8 responses and likely underestimated virus-specific expansions by missing private and CD4 specificities.

Set within a cohort of healthcare workers in London, UK, this nested case-control study involved weekly PCR testing of nasopharyngeal swabs along with blood sampling. Healthcare workers were recruited between 23 and 31 March 2020, during the week of the UK lockdown, and were followed weekly for up to about 15 weeks. The library relied on 5' RACE. For sequencing, a NextSeq 500 was employed. To correct for sequencing error and PCR bias, the TCR library protocol tagged individual cDNA molecules with unique molecular identifiers. Both TCR alpha and beta chains were sequenced, and tight co-correlation was observed between alpha and beta sequence abundances in each sample. Under the source paper's analysis protocol: Decombinator V4 was used to annotate TCR sequences for V gene, J gene and CDR3. Expanded TCRs were defined as changing significantly between any two time points under a Poisson model with p below 0.0001. TCR abundances were normalised to the total number of TCRs sequenced per sample and expressed as counts per million. VDJdb, accessed 1 November 2021, was searched for CMV, EBV and SARS-CoV-2 annotated TCRs, excluding TCRs annotated for multiple antigens. TCRdb trimmed the raw reads at Q25, called clones with MiXCR and kept productive beta chains. Rows merge per CDR3 protein into single entries with the most common DNA and genes. The V and J calls follow TCRdb's processing rather than the paper's. Present in this sample are some 96,000 distinct CDR3 sequences, about 13% of which were seen just once. Approximately 2.4% of the sample comes from the top ten.

This clonotype was sampled from an adult who was a healthcare worker with PCR-confirmed SARS-CoV-2 infection or an uninfected control (not recorded which). The sample taken for sequencing was whole blood.

The DNA sequence reads TGTGCCAGCAGTTACGACGGCCCCTACGAGCAGTACTTC. This sequence encodes CASSYDGPYEQYF. The chain is made from TRBV6-6 and TRBJ2-7; no D gene call is confident. Measured from the cysteine to the phenylalanine, the CDR3 is 13 residues long. This entry keeps only the CDR3 DNA: 39 bases, framed from base 1. The germline ends are 7 bases apart after V is trimmed by 2 bases and J by 2 bases. The germline V gene (reference sequence) sets CDR1 to MNHNY and CDR2 to SVGAGI.